What follows are 29 T cell receptor beta chains derived from one specimen sequenced in a study of blood T cell repertoires in COVID-19. Method: immunoSEQ multiplex PCR; TCRdb's copy keeps in-frame clones and lacks some. The sample comprises over 200,000 clones, about 86% of which are singletons, and around 2.9% rests with the top ten. Sequencing used peripheral blood. These TCRs come from a young woman who had recovered from COVID-19.

The chain employs TRBV5-5 and TRBJ2-6; TRBD1 is a possible D gene (6 bases). Germline V gene lookup returns CDR1 SGHKS and CDR2 YYEKEE (reference sequence). The CDR3 runs to 16 residues. The V and J ends lost 0 bases and 2 bases respectively, with 9 bases between them. CDR3 sequence (DNA): TGTGCCAGCAGCTTGGAGGGGGTAGCTGGGGCCAACGTCCTGACTTTC. This sequence encodes CASSLEGVAGANVLTF.

The rearrangement joins TRBV7-2 to TRBJ2-7; TRBD2 matches at 10 bases. V lost 6 bases to trimming and J lost 1 base; unmatched junction nucleotides: 3. The CDR3 has 14 amino acids. Germline V gene lookup returns CDR1 SGHTA and CDR2 FQGNSA. The CDR3 DNA is TGTGCCAGCAGAAGCGGGGGGGTTTCCTACGAGCAGTACTTC. It translates to CASRSGGVSYEQYF.

This clone occurred once. V and J are TRBV7-3 and TRBJ1-1; TRBD1 might be the D (6 bases). V was cut by 5 bases and J by 1 base, with 11 bases left in between. The CDR3 sequence is 14 residues long. Germline CDR1 reads SGHTA; CDR2 reads FQGTGA. CDR3 residues: CASSQQGPNTEAFF. CDR3 nucleotide sequence: TGTGCCAGCAGCCAACAGGGCCCGAACACTGAAGCTTTCTTT.

The genes are TRBV27 and TRBJ1-1; 8 bases match TRBD1. The J segment lost 6 bases and the V segment lost 4 bases, leaving 10 bases of the junction unmatched. CDR1 is MNHEY and CDR2 is SMNVEV in the germline V gene (reference sequence). The CDR3 spans 15 residues. The CDR3 DNA sequence: TGTGCCAGCAGTTCGACCGGGACAGGCAACCCTGAAGCTTTCTTT. Translating gives CASSSTGTGNPEAFF.

The CDR3 loop is CASSPPRGALANEQFF. DNA of the CDR3: TGTGCCAGCTCACCACCCCGGGGGGCCCTAGCCAATGAGCAGTTCTTC. The rearrangement links TRBV18 to TRBJ2-1; possibly TRBD2 for D (7 bases). The CDR3 is 16 residues long. Per the germline V gene, CDR1 is KGHSH and CDR2 is LQKENI. Between the trimmed V and J ends, which lost 0 bases and 6 bases, there was a span of 15 bases.

Details on this clone: This specimen includes other DNA sequences encoding the same CDR3. This chain connects TRBV11-2 to TRBJ2-7; D uncertain. Trimming left V 1 base short and J 2 bases short, with 6 bases between. Germline V CDR1 and CDR2: SGHAT, FQNNGV. CDR3 length: 13 residues. CDR3 in amino acids: CASSLVSPYEQYF. CDR3 in DNA: TGTGCCAGCAGCTTAGTAAGCCCCTACGAGCAGTACTTC.

In the case of this clone: Other DNA sequences in the sample encode the same CDR3. The rearrangement uses TRBV5-6 and TRBJ2-3, with 7 bases that match TRBD2. CDR1 is SGHDT, CDR2 YYEEEE, per germline. V dropped 0 bases and J dropped 1; count of bases not matched to a gene: 2. CDR3 size: 15 residues. The CDR3 nucleotides are TGTGCCAGCAGCTTGGGGGGAGGGGGCACAGATACGCAGTATTTT. Amino acid sequence: CASSLGGGGTDTQYF. Supplemented by reference TRBV5-6 and TRBJ2-3, the full variable domain reads DAGVTQSPTHLIKTRGQQVTLRCSPKSGHDTVSWYQQALGQGPQFIFQYYEEEERQRGNFPDRFSGHQFPNYSSELNVNALLLGDSALYLCASSLGGGGTDTQYFGPGTRLTVL.

J is TRBJ2-1 and V is TRBV29-1, with TRBD2 as a possible D gene (7 bases). The CDR3 totals 14 residues. V was shortened by 7 bases and J by 9 bases, with 22 bases between the two germline ends. Germline V CDR1 and CDR2: SQVTM, ANQGSEA. The CDR3 DNA reads as TGCAGCGCCAGCTCGGGGGCCTGGGGGGGTGAGCAGTTCTTC. It translates to CSASSGAWGGEQFF.

This chain links TRBV2 with TRBJ1-2; 7 bases match TRBD1. This CDR3 contains 13 residues. Trimming took 10 bases from V and 6 from J; bases not matched to a gene: 11. Germline V gene sequence: CDR1 SNHLY, CDR2 FYNNEI. Here the CDR3 reads CATTGQPGDGYTF. For the CDR3, the DNA is TGTGCCACTACGGGACAGCCAGGCGATGGCTACACCTTC. Using reference TRBV2 and TRBJ1-2 for the parts outside the CDR3, the full variable domain is EPEVTQTPSHQVTQMGQEVILRCVPISNHLYFYWYRQILGQKVEFLVSFYNNEISEKSEIFDDQFSVERPDGSNFTLKIRSTKLEDSAMYFCATTGQPGDGYTFGSGTRLTVV.

V gene TRBV5-1 combines with J gene TRBJ1-2, with a possible D match to TRBD1 (5 bases). The length of the CDR3 is 14 residues. The germline CDR1 and CDR2 sequences are SGHRS and YFSETQ. The V end lost 2 bases, the J end lost 13 bases, and 21 bases lay between the germline ends. This CDR3 is CASSLAPGTQPSTF. CDR3 DNA: TGCGCCAGCAGCTTAGCCCCCGGGACTCAGCCCAGCACCTTC.

The V and J genes are TRBV7-6 and TRBJ2-2, with 8 bases aligning to TRBD2. This CDR3 has 16 amino acids. V lost 8 bases to trimming and J lost 1 base; unmatched junction nucleotides: 9. Germline CDR1 is SGHVS and CDR2 is FNYEAQ. CDR3: CASARSRGGNTGELFF. Here the CDR3 DNA reads TGTGCCAGCGCCCGAAGCCGGGGGGGGAACACCGGGGAGCTGTTTTTT.

CDR3 amino acids: CASRIPGDTEAFF. CDR3 DNA: TGTGCCAGCAGGATCCCAGGGGACACTGAAGCTTTCTTT. The rearrangement uses TRBV2 and TRBJ1-1, with D possibly being TRBD1 (6 bases). The CDR3 is made up of 13 amino acids. Germline CDR1 SNHLY, CDR2 FYNNEI. V lost 6 bases, J lost 3 bases, and 11 bases lay in between.

This chain connects TRBV6-6 to TRBJ1-4; the D is unclear. Germline-derived CDR1 and CDR2 are MNHNY and SVGAGI (reference sequence). V lost 0 bases, J lost 10 bases, and 15 bases lay in between. This CDR3 spans 15 amino acids. The CDR3 DNA reads as TGTGCCAGCAGTTACTCGACCGGGGTTTTGGGAAAACTGTTTTTT. As protein: CASSYSTGVLGKLFF.

This clone was observed once. The rearrangement links TRBV3-1 (or the pseudogene TRBV3-2) to TRBJ2-5; 8 bases are shared with TRBD2. The CDR3 covers 14 residues. Germline-derived CDR1 and CDR2 are LGHDT and YNNKEL (reference sequence). Losses at the gene ends were 2 bases for V and 6 bases for J; bases not matched to a gene: 5. The DNA of the CDR3 is TGTGCCAGCAGCCAATCCGGCGGGGGGCAGACCCAGTACTTC. Its translation: CASSQSGGGQTQYF.

The chain carries TRBV6-6 and TRBJ2-7; no firm D call. V dropped 4 bases and J dropped 0 bases, with 13 bases sitting between them. Germline CDR1 reads MNHNY; CDR2 reads SVGAGI (reference sequence). There are 15 residues in the CDR3. CDR3 nucleotide sequence: TGTGCCAGCAGTTCGCCGACACTGAGCTCCTACGAGCAGTACTTC. Translated, it gives CASSSPTLSSYEQYF.

This chain connects TRBV19 to TRBJ1-3, with D possibly matching TRBD1 (6 bases). Trimming pared 5 bases from V and 4 bases from J, leaving 21 bases between. Germline V gives CDR1 LNHDA, CDR2 SQIVND (reference sequence). This CDR3 has 17 residues. The CDR3 is CASSPRTAAVWGNTIYF. The CDR3, as DNA: TGTGCCAGTAGTCCACGGACAGCCGCGGTGTGGGGAAACACCATATATTTT.

This clone was seen only a few times. This sequence joins TRBV7-2 and TRBJ1-5; 9 positions agree with TRBD1. Germline trimming cut 5 bases from V and 6 bases from J; bases unmatched to any gene: 2. The germline gives CDR1 SGHTA, CDR2 FQGNSA. This CDR3 contains 13 residues. CDR3 coding DNA: TGTGCCAGCAGCACACAGGGGGCTCAGCCCCAGCATTTT. Its translation is CASSTQGAQPQHF.

The chain is built from TRBV27 and TRBJ2-7; 8 nucleotides agree with TRBD1. The germline V gene encodes CDR1 MNHEY and CDR2 SMNVEV (reference sequence). The CDR3 has 15 residues. V was clipped by 6 bases and J by 5 bases; unmatched bases: 12. The CDR3 sequence is CASSKWETGADEQYF. DNA for the CDR3: TGTGCCAGCAGCAAGTGGGAGACAGGGGCCGACGAGCAGTACTTC.

The rearrangement joins TRBV3-1 (or the pseudogene TRBV3-2) to TRBJ2-3, with a tentative D call TRBD1 (5 bases). Per germline, CDR1 LGHDT and CDR2 YNNKEL (reference sequence). The CDR3 is 13 residues long. The V end was cut by 4 bases, the J end by 5 bases, with 10 bases between. The CDR3 nucleotides are TGTGCCAGCAGCCCGGTGGGGCAAGATACGCAGTATTTT. Translating gives CASSPVGQDTQYF.

The V call is TRBV27, the J call TRBJ2-7; 7 bases are shared with TRBD2. This CDR3 comprises 15 residues. V was clipped by 2 bases and J by 0 bases; unmatched bases: 4. Germline CDR1 MNHEY, CDR2 SMNVEV (reference sequence). The CDR3 reads CASSLGGGSSYEQYF. The DNA for the CDR3 is TGTGCCAGCAGTTTAGGCGGGGGAAGCTCCTACGAGCAGTACTTC.

Details on this clone: Other nucleotide sequences from this sample produce the same CDR3. The chain has TRBV6-5 and TRBJ2-3, with D tentatively TRBD2 (5 bases). The length of the CDR3 is 13 residues. V lost 7 bases and J 3 bases, leaving 11 bases between the germline ends. Germline V CDR1 and CDR2: MNHEY, SVGAGI. Written as DNA, the CDR3 is TGTGCCAGCACCCCCCCGGGGACAGATACGCAGTATTTT. This gives the protein CASTPPGTDTQYF.

The J gene is TRBJ2-3, the V gene TRBV5-4, with a weak D call TRBD2 (5 bases). CDR3 length: 14 amino acids. Deletions cut 4 bases from V and 3 bases from J, with 12 bases between. Germline-derived CDR1 and CDR2 are SGHNT and YYREEE (reference sequence). CDR3 bases: TGTGCCAGCAGCCGGGGTTCCCAGACAGATACGCAGTATTTT. It translates to CASSRGSQTDTQYF.

This chain links TRBV5-4 with TRBJ2-2; 8 bases line up with TRBD2. The V segment lost 1 base and the J segment 0 bases; nucleotides outside the gene matches: 2. CDR3 length: 16 residues. The germline gives CDR1 SGHNT, CDR2 YYREEE (reference sequence). The CDR3 here is CASSLYGGANTGELFF. The CDR3 nucleotides are TGTGCCAGCAGCTTGTACGGGGGGGCGAACACCGGGGAGCTGTTTTTT.

This chain uses TRBV6-5 with TRBJ1-2; 7 bases are a match to TRBD1. Germline V lookup: CDR1 MNHEY, CDR2 SVGAGI. There are 14 residues in the CDR3. V shed 6 bases and J 6 bases; nucleotides not matched to a gene: 10. The DNA for the CDR3 is TGTGCCAGCAGCACGCTAGGGGGCGCAGATGGCTACACCTTC. Translation gives CASSTLGGADGYTF.

This chain uses TRBV10-3 with TRBJ2-3, with 7 bases matching TRBD2. The length of the CDR3 is 17 residues. The J segment lost 4 bases and the V segment lost 5 bases, leaving 15 bases of the junction unmatched. Germline-derived CDR1 and CDR2 are ENHRY and SYGVKD. For the CDR3, the DNA is TGTGCCATCAGTCTGCAGGGTGCCAGCGGGGTGGCAGATACGCAGTATTTT. Translated, it gives CAISLQGASGVADTQYF.

The J gene is TRBJ1-3, the V gene TRBV5-4; D is undetermined. The germline V gene encodes CDR1 SGHNT and CDR2 YYREEE (reference sequence). The CDR3 is 15 residues long. V lost 4 bases and J 0 bases, leaving 11 bases between the germline ends. Here the CDR3 reads CASSHSVASGNTIYF. CDR3 bases: TGTGCCAGCAGCCACTCGGTAGCCTCTGGAAACACCATATATTTT.

V gene TRBV2 combines with J gene TRBJ1-1; TRBD1 matches at 7 bases. Losses at the gene ends were 4 bases for V and 10 bases for J; bases not matched to a gene: 6. Germline lookup yields CDR1 SNHLY and CDR2 FYNNEI. The CDR3 covers 12 residues. The chain's CDR3 is CASSVDPGGAFF. The CDR3 DNA follows: TGTGCCAGCAGTGTAGATCCAGGGGGAGCTTTCTTT.

This clone was observed once. The gene calls are TRBV6-5 and TRBJ2-7; D is perhaps TRBD1 (6 bases). Trimming took off 4 bases at V and 6 bases at J, with 13 bases between the two ends. Germline V gene lookup returns CDR1 MNHEY and CDR2 SVGAGI. This CDR3 has 13 residues. CDR3 amino acids: CASSFPGAGEQYF. The CDR3 coding sequence is TGTGCCAGCAGTTTTCCAGGGGCAGGCGAGCAGTACTTC.

This chain uses TRBV5-1 with TRBJ2-2; 8 bases are shared with TRBD2. This CDR3 spans 13 amino acids. The germline gives CDR1 SGHRS, CDR2 YFSETQ. V gave up 4 bases and J gave up 7 bases; unmatched junction bases: 3. CDR3: CASSSGGYGELFF. CDR3 in DNA: TGCGCCAGCAGCAGCGGGGGTTACGGGGAGCTGTTTTTT.